This T cell receptor beta chain was identified in a study of T-cell memory formation after mild COVID-19. Study-wide points: Clones that contracted clustered mainly in CM and EM if CD4+ and in EMRA if CD8+.

In this sample, this clonotype turned up a few times. Antigen: not known. With constant-segment primers, 5'RACE yielded cDNA libraries of TCR alpha and TCR beta that carried sample barcodes and UMIs. MiXCR was run by TCRdb on the 5' RACE reads, yielding one entry per CDR3 protein. The repertoire holds 95,000 to 120,000 distinct CDR3 sequences, with roughly a sixth as singletons. This TCR was recovered from a man between 18 and 29 years old who had mild COVID-19 (a few samples of this study predate the infection). Cell type and time point are not known. Sequenced: PBMCs or a T cell subset sorted from them (not recorded which).

The CDR3 nucleotides read TGCAGTGCCCCCACCGGACTAGCAACAGCCAAAAACATTCAGTACTTC. This encodes CSAPTGLATAKNIQYF. The V call is TRBV20-1, the J call TRBJ2-4; TRBD2 matches at 8 bases. The CDR3 spans 16 residues. Germline loops: CDR1 DFQATT, CDR2 SNEGSKA (reference sequence). The V gene end was trimmed by 6 bases and the J gene end by 0 bases; junction bases not matched to a gene: 10.